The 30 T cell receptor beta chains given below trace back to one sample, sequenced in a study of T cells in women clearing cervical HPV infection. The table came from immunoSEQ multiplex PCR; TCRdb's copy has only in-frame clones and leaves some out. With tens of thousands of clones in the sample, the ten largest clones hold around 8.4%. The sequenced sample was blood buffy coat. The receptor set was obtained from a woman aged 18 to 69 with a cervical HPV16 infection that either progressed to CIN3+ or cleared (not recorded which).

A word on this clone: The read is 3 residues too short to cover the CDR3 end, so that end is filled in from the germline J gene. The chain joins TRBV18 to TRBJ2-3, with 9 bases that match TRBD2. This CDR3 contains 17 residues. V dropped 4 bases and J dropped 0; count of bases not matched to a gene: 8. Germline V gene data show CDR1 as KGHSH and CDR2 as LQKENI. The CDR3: CASSQIGTSSSTDTQYF. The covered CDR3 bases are TGTGCCAGCTCACAAATAGGGACTAGCAGTAGCACAGATACG.

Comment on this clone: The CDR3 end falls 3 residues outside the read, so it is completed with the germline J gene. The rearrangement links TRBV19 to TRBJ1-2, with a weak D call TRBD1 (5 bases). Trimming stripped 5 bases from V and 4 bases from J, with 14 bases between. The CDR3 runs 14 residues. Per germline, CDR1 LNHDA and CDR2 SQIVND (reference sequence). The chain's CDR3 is CASSDHDSPYGYTF. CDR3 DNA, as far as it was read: TGTGCCAGTAGTGATCATGACAGCCCCTATGGC.

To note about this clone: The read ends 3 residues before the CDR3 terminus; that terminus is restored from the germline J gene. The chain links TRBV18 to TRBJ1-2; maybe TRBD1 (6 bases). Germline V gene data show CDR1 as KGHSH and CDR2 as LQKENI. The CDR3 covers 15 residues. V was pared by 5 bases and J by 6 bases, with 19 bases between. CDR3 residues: CASSSQGHLINGYTF. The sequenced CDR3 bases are TGTGCCAGCTCATCACAGGGTCATCTGATAAATGGC.

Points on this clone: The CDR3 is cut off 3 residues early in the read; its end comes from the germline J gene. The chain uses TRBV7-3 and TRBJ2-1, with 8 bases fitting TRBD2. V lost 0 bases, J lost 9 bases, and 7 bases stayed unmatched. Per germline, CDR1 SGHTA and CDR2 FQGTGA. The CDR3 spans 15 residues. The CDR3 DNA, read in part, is TGTGCCAGCAGCTTAACCAGCGGGGGCATCGGTGAG. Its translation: CASSLTSGGIGE. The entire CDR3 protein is CASSLTSGGIGEQFF.

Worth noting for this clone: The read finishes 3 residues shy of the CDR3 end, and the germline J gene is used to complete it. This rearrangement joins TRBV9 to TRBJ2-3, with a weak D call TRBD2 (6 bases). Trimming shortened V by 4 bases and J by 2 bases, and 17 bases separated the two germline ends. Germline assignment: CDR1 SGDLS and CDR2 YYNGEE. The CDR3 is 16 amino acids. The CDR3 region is CASSPESGGYTDTQYF. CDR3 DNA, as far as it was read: TGTGCCAGCAGCCCTGAGTCCGGGGGATACACAGATACG.

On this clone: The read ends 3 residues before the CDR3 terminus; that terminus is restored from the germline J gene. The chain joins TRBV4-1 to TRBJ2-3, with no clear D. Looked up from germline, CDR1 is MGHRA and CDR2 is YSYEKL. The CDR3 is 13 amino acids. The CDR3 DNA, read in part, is TGCGCCAGCAGTCCCGGGTTTCTAGAGACG. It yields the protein CASSPGFLET. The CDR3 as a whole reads CASSPGFLETQYF.

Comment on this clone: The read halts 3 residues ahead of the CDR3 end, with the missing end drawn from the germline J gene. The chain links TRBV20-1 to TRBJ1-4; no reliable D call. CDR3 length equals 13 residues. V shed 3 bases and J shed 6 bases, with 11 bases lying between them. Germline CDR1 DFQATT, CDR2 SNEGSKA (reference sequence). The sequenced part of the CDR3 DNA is TGCAGTGCTAGTAAGGGTAGTGATGAAAAA. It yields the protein CSASKGSDEK. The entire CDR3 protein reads CSASKGSDEKLFF.

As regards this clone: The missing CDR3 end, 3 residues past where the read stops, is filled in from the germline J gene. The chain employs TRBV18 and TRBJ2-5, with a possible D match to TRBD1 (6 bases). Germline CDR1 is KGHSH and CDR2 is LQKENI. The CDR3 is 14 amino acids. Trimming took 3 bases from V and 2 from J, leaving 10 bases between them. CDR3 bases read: TGTGCCAGCTCACCCTTTGACAGGCAAGAGACC. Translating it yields CASSPFDRQET. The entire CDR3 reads CASSPFDRQETQYF.

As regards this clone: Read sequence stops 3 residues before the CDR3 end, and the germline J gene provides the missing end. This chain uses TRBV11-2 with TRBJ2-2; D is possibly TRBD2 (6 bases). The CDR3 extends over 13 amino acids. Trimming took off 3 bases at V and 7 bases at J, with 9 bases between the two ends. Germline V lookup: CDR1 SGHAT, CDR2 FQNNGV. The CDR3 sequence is CASSFLTSGELFF. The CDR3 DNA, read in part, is TGTGCCAGCAGCTTCCTGACTAGCGGGGAG. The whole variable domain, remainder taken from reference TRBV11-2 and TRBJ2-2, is EAGVAQSPRYKIIEKRQSVAFWCNPISGHATLYWYQQILGQGPKLLIQFQNNGVVDDSQLPKDRFSAERLKGVDSTLKIQPAKLEDSAVYLCASSFLTSGELFFGEGSRLTVL.

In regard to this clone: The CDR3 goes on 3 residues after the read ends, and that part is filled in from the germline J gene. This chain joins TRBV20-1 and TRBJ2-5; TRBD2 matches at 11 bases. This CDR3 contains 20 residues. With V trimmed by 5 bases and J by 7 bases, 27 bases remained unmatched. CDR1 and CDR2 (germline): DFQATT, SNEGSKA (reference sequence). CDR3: CSASHRGTGTSGLSGGTQYF. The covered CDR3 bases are TGCAGTGCTTCCCATAGAGGCACCGGGACTAGCGGCCTCTCGGGTGGGACC.

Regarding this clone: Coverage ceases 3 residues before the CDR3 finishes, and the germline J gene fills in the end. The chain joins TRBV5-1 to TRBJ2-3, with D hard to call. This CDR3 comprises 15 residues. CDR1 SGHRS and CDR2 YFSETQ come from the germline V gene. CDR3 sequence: CASSLAPGPNQPQYF. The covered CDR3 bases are TGCGCCAGCAGCTTGGCCCCAGGCCCCAATCAGCCG.

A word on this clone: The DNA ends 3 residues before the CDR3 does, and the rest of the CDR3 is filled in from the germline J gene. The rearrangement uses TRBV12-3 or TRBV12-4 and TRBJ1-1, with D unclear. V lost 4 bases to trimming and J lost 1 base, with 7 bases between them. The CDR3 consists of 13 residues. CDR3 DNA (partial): TGTGCCAGCAGTTCGGCGGAGAACACTGAA. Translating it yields CASSSAENTE. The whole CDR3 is CASSSAENTEAFF.

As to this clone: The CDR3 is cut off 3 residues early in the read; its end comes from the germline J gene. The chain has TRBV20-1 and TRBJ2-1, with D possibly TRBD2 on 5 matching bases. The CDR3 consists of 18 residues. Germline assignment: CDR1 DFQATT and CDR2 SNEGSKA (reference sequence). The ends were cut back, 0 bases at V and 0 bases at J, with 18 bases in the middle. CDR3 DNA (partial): TGCAGTGCTAGAGACCCCGGTAGCGCCCGGAGCTCCTACAATGAG. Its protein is CSARDPGSARSSYNE. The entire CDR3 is CSARDPGSARSSYNEQFF.

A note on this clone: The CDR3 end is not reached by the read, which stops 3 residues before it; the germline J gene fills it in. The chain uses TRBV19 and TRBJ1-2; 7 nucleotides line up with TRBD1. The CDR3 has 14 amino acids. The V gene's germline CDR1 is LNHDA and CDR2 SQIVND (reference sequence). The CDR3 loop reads CASKSRGPYNDYTF. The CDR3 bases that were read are TGTGCCAGTAAATCTAGGGGGCCCTACAATGAC.

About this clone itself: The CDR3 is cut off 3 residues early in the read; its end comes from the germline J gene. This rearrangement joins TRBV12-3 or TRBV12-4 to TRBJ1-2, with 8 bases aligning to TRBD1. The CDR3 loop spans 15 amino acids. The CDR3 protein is CASRFRTGIGTSYTF. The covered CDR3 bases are TGTGCCAGCAGGTTTCGGACAGGGATCGGGACGAGC.

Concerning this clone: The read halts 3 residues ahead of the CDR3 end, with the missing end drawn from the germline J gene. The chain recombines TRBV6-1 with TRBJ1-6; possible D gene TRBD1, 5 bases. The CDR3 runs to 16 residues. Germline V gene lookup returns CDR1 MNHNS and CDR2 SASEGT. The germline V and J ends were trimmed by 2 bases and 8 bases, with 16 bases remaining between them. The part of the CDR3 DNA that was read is TGTGCCAGCAGTGAATACCTGACAGACACATATTCACCC. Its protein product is CASSEYLTDTYSP. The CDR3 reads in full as CASSEYLTDTYSPLHF.

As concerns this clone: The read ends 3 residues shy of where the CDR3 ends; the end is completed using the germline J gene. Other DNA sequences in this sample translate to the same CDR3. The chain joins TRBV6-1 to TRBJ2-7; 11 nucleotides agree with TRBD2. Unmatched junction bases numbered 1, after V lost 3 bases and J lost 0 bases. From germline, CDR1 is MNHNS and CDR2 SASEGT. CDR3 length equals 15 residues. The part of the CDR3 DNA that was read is TGTGCCAGCAGTGAGGGGACTAGCGGCTCCTACGAG. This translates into CASSEGTSGSYE. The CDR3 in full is CASSEGTSGSYEQYF.

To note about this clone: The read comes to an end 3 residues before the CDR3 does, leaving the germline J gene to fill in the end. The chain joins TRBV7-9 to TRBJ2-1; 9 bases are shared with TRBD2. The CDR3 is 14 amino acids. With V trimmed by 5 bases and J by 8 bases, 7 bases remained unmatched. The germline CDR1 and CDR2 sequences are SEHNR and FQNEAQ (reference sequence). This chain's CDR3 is CASSPRLAADEQFF. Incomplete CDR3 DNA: TGTGCCAGCAGCCCCCGACTAGCGGCGGATGAG.

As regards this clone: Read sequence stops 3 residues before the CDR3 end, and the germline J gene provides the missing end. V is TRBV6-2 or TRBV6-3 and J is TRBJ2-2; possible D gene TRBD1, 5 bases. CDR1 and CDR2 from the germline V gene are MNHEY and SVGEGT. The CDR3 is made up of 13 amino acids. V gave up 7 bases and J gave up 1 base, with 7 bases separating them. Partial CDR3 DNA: TGTGCCAGCACCCAGGGGAACACCGGGGAG. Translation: CASTQGNTGE. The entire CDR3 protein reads CASTQGNTGELFF.

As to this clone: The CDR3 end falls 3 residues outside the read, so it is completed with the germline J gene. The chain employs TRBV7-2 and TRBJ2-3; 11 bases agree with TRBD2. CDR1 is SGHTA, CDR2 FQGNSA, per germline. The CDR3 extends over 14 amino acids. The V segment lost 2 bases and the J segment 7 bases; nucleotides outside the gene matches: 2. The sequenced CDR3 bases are TGTGCCAGCAGCTTACTAGCGGGGGGTAATACG. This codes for CASSLLAGGNT. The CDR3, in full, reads CASSLLAGGNTQYF.

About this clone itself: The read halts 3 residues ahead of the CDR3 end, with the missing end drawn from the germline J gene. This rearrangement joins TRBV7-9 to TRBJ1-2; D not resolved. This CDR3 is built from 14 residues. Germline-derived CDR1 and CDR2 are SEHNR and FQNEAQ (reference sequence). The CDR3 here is CASSPIRLADDYTF. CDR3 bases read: TGTGCCAGCAGCCCCATACGACTAGCCGATGAC.

CDR3 bases read: TGTGCCAGCAGCGTAATACAGGGGGCAGGTGGT. Translated, it gives CASSVIQGAGG. The complete CDR3 reads CASSVIQGAGGQYF. The chain has TRBV7-9 and TRBJ2-4; TRBD1 agrees at 9 bases. With the read ending 3 residues before the CDR3 end, the germline J gene is used to fill in that end. The V gene's germline CDR1 is SEHNR and CDR2 FQNEAQ (reference sequence). The CDR3 spans 14 residues.

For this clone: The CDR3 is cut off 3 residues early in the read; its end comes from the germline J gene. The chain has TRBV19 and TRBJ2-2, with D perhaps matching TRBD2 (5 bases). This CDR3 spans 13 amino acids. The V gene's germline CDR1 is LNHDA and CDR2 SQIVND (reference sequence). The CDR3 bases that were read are TGTGCCAGTAGTACTCAGAGGGCTTCACCG. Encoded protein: CASSTQRASP. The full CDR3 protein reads CASSTQRASPLFF.

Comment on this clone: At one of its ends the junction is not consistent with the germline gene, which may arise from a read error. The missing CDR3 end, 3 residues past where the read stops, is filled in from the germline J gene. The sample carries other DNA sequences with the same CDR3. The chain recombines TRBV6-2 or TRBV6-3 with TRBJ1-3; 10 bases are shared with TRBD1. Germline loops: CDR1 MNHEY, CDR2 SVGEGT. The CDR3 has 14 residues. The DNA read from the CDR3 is TGTGCCAGCAGGACAGGGGGCTCTGGAAACACT. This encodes CASRTGGSGNT. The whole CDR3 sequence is CASRTGGSGNTIYF.

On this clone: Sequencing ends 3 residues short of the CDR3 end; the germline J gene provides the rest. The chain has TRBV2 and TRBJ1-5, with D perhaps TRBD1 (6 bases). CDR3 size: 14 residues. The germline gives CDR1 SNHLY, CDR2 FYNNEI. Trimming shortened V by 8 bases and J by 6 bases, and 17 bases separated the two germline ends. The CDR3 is CASGGAQGGQPQHF. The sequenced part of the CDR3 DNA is TGTGCCAGCGGGGGGGCGCAGGGCGGTCAGCCC.

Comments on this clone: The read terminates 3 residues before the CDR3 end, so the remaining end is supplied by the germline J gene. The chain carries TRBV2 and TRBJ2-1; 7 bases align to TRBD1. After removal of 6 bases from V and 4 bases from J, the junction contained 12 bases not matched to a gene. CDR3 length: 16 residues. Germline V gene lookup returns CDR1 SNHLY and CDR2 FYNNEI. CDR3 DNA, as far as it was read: TGTGCCAGCAGGACCCTCGTGGGACAGATATACAATGAG. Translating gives CASRTLVGQIYNE. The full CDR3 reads CASRTLVGQIYNEQFF.

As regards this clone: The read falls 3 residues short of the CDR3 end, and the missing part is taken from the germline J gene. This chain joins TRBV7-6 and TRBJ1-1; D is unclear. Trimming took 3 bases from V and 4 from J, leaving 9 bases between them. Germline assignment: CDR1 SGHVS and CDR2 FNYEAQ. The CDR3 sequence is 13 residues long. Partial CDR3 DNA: TGTGCCAGCAGCTTTGGTCTCGGCACTGAA. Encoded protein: CASSFGLGTE. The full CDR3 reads CASSFGLGTEAFF.

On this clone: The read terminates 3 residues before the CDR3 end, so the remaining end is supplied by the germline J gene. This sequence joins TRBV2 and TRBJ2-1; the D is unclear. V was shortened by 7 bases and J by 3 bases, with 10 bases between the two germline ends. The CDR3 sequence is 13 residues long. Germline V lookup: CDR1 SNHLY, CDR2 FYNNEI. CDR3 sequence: CASILNSYNEQFF. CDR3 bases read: TGTGCCAGCATCTTGAACAGCTACAATGAG.

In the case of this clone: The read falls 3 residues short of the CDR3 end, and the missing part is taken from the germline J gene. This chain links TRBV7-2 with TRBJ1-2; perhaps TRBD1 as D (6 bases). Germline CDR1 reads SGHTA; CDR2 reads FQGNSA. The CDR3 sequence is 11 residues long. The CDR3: CASRNEGDYTF. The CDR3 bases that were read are TGTGCCAGCAGGAACGAGGGGGAC.

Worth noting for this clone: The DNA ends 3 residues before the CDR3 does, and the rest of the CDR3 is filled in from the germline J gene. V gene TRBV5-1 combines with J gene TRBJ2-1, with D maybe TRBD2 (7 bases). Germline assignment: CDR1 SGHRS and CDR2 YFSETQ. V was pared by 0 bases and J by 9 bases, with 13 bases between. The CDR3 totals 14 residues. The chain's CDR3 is CASSLVGGQGEQFF. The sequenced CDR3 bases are TGCGCCAGCAGCTTGGTCGGGGGGCAGGGTGAG.